The T cell receptor (beta chain) under discussion was sequenced for a study of T cell responses to AZD1222 COVID-19 vaccine. Study background: Second doses at about 4 or about 12 weeks were pooled. Study observations and caveats: Donors, mostly white British, included more females; clonal diversity was possibly underestimated. The number of AZD1222 recipients seropositive at baseline was only five or six.

Repertoires were generated with immunoSEQ multiplex PCR, while TCRdb's copy carries only in-frame clones and drops some. Of approximately 130,000 clones listed, about 88% are singletons. The CDR3 sequence is 11 residues long. Germline V gene sequence: CDR1 SQVTM, CDR2 ANQGSEA. The V end lost 5 bases, the J end lost 0 bases, and 4 bases lay between the germline ends. In the case of this clone: Antigen specificity is unknown.

Source: peripheral blood, taken on day 0 of AZD1222 vaccination. V and J are TRBV29-1 and TRBJ1-2; D ambiguous. This TCR derives from an adult in good health. The CDR3 region is CSVRANYGYTF. CDR3 nucleotide sequence: TGCAGCGTTCGGGCTAACTATGGCTACACCTTC.